The 8 T cell receptor beta chains below come from one sample, sequenced in a study of CD8 T cells in Susac syndrome. An amount of RNA that ranged from roughly 0.5 to 1 ug was reverse transcribed with random hexamers. TCRdb called the immunoSEQ multiplex PCR reads again in MiXCR, with one record for every CDR3 protein. The sample lists 55,000 to 80,000 distinct CDR3 sequences, 90% to 95% occurring once. The sample was CD4+ T cells from PBMCs. These receptors came from a human donor with Susac syndrome.

This clonotype was seen once. This chain joins TRBV11-1 and TRBJ2-3; D is undetermined. Trimming removed 5 bases from V and 4 bases from J, with 10 bases in between. Germline V gene sequence: CDR1 SGHAT, CDR2 FQDESV (reference sequence). The CDR3 has 13 residues. CDR3 DNA sequence: TGTGCCAGCAGCACAAATAGGGCAGATACGCAGTATTTT. Translation gives CASSTNRADTQYF.

V and J are TRBV28 and TRBJ2-6; D unclear. The CDR3 has 17 residues. The germline CDR1 and CDR2 sequences are MDHEN and SYDVKM. Trimming left V 8 bases short and J 0 bases short, with 17 bases between. The CDR3 is CASLRWGVSSGANVLTF. As DNA, the CDR3 is TGTGCCAGCTTGCGATGGGGTGTAAGCTCTGGGGCCAACGTCCTGACTTTC.

The CDR3 sequence is CATSDAGTGNTEAFF. Here the CDR3 DNA reads TGTGCCACCAGTGACGCGGGGACAGGGAACACTGAAGCTTTCTTT. The chain is built from TRBV24-1 and TRBJ1-1; 8 bases map to TRBD1. CDR1 and CDR2 (germline): KGHDR, SFDVKD. The CDR3 spans 15 residues. V lost 4 bases and J lost 1; bases outside the gene matches: 4.

The rearrangement links TRBV7-2 to TRBJ2-3; D is undetermined. Germline CDR1 SGHTA, CDR2 FQGNSA. V shed 1 base and J shed 3 bases, with 8 bases lying between them. This CDR3 has 14 residues. The CDR3 reads CASSLVATTDTQYF. The CDR3 DNA reads TGTGCCAGCAGCTTAGTGGCGACGACAGATACGCAGTATTTT.

V gene TRBV24-1 combines with J gene TRBJ2-5; TRBD1 matches 8 bases. The CDR3 has 15 residues. Unmatched junction bases numbered 8, after V lost 4 bases and J lost 5 bases. CDR1 and CDR2 from the germline V gene are KGHDR and SFDVKD. The CDR3, as DNA: TGTGCCACCAGTGACCCCAGGGGGCAATGGGAGACCCAGTACTTC. It encodes CATSDPRGQWETQYF.

The chain couples TRBV19 to TRBJ2-7, with no clear D. V was shortened by 3 bases and J by 2 bases, with 8 bases between the two germline ends. The CDR3 spans 13 residues. Germline-derived CDR1 and CDR2 are LNHDA and SQIVND (reference sequence). This chain's CDR3 is CASSMGLAYEQYF. The CDR3 DNA sequence: TGTGCCAGTAGTATGGGCCTTGCCTACGAGCAGTACTTC. Full variable domain (rest looked up from reference TRBV19 and TRBJ2-7): DGGITQSPKYLFRKEGQNVTLSCEQNLNHDAMYWYRQDPGQGLRLIYYSQIVNDFQKGDIAEGYSVSREKKESFPLTVTSAQKNPTAFYLCASSMGLAYEQYFGPGTRLTVT.

The V call is TRBV20-1, the J call TRBJ1-1; no clear D. The CDR3 has 12 residues. Deletions cut 2 bases from V and 0 bases from J, with 4 bases between. Germline V gene data show CDR1 as DFQATT and CDR2 as SNEGSKA (reference sequence). The chain's CDR3 is CSARRMNTEAFF. The CDR3 coding sequence is TGCAGTGCTAGAAGGATGAACACTGAAGCTTTCTTT.

V and J are TRBV6-6 and TRBJ2-7; TRBD2 agrees at 11 bases. Germline V gives CDR1 MNHNY, CDR2 SVGAGI (reference sequence). This CDR3 is built from 16 residues. The trim removed 4 bases at V and 6 bases at J, leaving 11 bases unmatched. The CDR3 region has the DNA TGTGCCAGCAGTTCACACCTAGCGGGGGGATTCGGCGAGCAGTACTTC. Protein product: CASSSHLAGGFGEQYF.